The 14 T cell receptor beta chains listed next were all sequenced from one sample in a study of T cell responses to AZD1222 COVID-19 vaccine. The data were produced by immunoSEQ multiplex PCR, yet TCRdb's version contains in-frame clones alone and is incomplete. Of about 120,000 clones in the sample, under 90% are singletons; the top ten hold 7.7%. The sequencing used peripheral blood, collected on day 0 of AZD1222 vaccination. These receptors all stem from an adult in good health.

This chain's CDR3 is CASRTAGSNQPQHF. Here the CDR3 DNA reads TGTGCCAGTAGGACCGCGGGTAGCAATCAGCCCCAGCATTTT. V and J are TRBV19 and TRBJ1-5; D is unclear. Per the germline V gene, CDR1 is LNHDA and CDR2 is SQIVND (reference sequence). The CDR3 spans 14 residues. V was cut by 6 bases and J by 0 bases, with 9 bases left in between.

The chain employs TRBV7-9 and TRBJ1-1; the match to TRBD1 covers 7 bases. V lost 5 bases, J lost 0 bases, and 6 bases stayed unmatched. The germline CDR1 and CDR2 sequences are SEHNR and FQNEAQ (reference sequence). The CDR3 covers 15 residues. The CDR3 here is CASSQGQVVNTEAFF. CDR3 bases: TGTGCCAGCAGCCAAGGACAGGTCGTGAACACTGAAGCTTTCTTT.

V gene TRBV3-1 (or the pseudogene TRBV3-2) combines with J gene TRBJ1-2; possibly TRBD1 for D (5 bases). Deletions cut 0 bases from V and 2 bases from J, with 7 bases between. The CDR3 contains 14 residues. Germline CDR1 is LGHDT and CDR2 is YNNKEL (reference sequence). CDR3 nucleotides: TGTGCCAGCAGCCAAGAGACAGAGAACTATGGCTACACCTTC. Amino acid sequence: CASSQETENYGYTF.

The chain carries TRBV28 and TRBJ2-7, with 7 bases identical to TRBD2. Germline lookup yields CDR1 MDHEN and CDR2 SYDVKM. V was pared by 3 bases and J by 7 bases, with 3 bases of the junction left unmatched. CDR3 size: 12 residues. This CDR3 is CASSFVGGEQYF. CDR3 DNA sequence: TGTGCCAGCAGTTTTGTCGGGGGGGAGCAGTACTTC.

V and J are TRBV29-1 and TRBJ2-6; 8 bases are a match to TRBD1. CDR3 length: 16 amino acids. The trim removed 5 bases at V and 0 bases at J, leaving 6 bases unmatched. CDR1 is SQVTM, CDR2 ANQGSEA, per germline. The CDR3 region is CSVLGQGFSGANVLTF. CDR3 DNA: TGCAGCGTTCTAGGACAGGGTTTCTCTGGGGCCAACGTCCTGACTTTC.

This chain uses TRBV24-1 with TRBJ2-1, with D possibly being TRBD2 (6 bases). This CDR3 has 16 amino acids. V lost 4 bases and J lost 8, with 20 bases in between. Germline V lookup: CDR1 KGHDR, CDR2 SFDVKD. CDR3 DNA: TGTGCCACCAGTGACCACGCTAGCGTCCGGGGTGATGAGCAGTTCTTC. Protein product: CATSDHASVRGDEQFF.

The chain has TRBV6-5 and TRBJ1-6; no clear D. The germline CDR1 and CDR2 sequences are MNHEY and SVGAGI. The CDR3 contains 16 residues. Trimming removed 0 bases at V and 8 bases at J, with 14 bases between. CDR3 DNA sequence: TGTGCCAGCAGTTACTCACTGACCCCCCGTGATTCACCCCTCCACTTT. It encodes CASSYSLTPRDSPLHF.

This chain links TRBV7-2 with TRBJ2-7, with 10 bases matching TRBD2. CDR3 length: 14 residues. The J segment lost 2 bases and the V segment lost 3 bases, leaving 1 base of the junction unmatched. The germline CDR1 and CDR2 sequences are SGHTA and FQGNSA. CDR3 nucleotides: TGTGCCAGCAGCTTTAGCGGGGGGACCTACGAGCAGTACTTC. It encodes CASSFSGGTYEQYF.

This chain links TRBV7-9 with TRBJ2-1, with no clear D. Germline-derived CDR1 and CDR2 are SEHNR and FQNEAQ (reference sequence). Deletions cut 5 bases from V and 8 bases from J, with 16 bases between. This CDR3 contains 14 residues. CDR3 residues: CASSLPLEWDEQFF. In DNA form, the CDR3 reads TGTGCCAGCAGCCTCCCTTTGGAGTGGGATGAGCAGTTCTTC.

The chain employs TRBV27 and TRBJ2-1, with D hard to call. V lost 2 bases and J 6 bases, leaving 8 bases between the germline ends. Germline-derived CDR1 and CDR2 are MNHEY and SMNVEV (reference sequence). CDR3 size: 13 residues. In DNA, the CDR3 is TGTGCCAGCAGTTTACGGGTGGGCAATGAGCAGTTCTTC. It encodes CASSLRVGNEQFF.

This sequence joins TRBV7-9 and TRBJ2-7; TRBD2 aligns across 8 bases. The CDR3 is 14 residues long. V shed 5 bases and J 4 bases; nucleotides not matched to a gene: 7. Germline CDR1 is SEHNR and CDR2 is FQNEAQ (reference sequence). CDR3 protein: CASSPPGGRYEQYF. In DNA, the CDR3 is TGTGCCAGCAGCCCTCCGGGGGGGCGATACGAGCAGTACTTC.

The rearrangement links TRBV7-2 to TRBJ1-1; D gene unclear. Per the germline V gene, CDR1 is SGHTA and CDR2 is FQGNSA. This CDR3 spans 14 amino acids. The V end lost 2 bases, the J end lost 4 bases, and 11 bases lay between the germline ends. The CDR3 region has the DNA TGTGCCAGCAGCTTATTGGGGTCGAGCACTGAAGCTTTCTTT. Protein product: CASSLLGSSTEAFF.

This chain joins TRBV7-3 and TRBJ2-7; perhaps D is TRBD1 or TRBD2 (5 bases each). V lost 6 bases, J lost 0 bases, and 15 bases lay in between. The CDR3 is made up of 15 amino acids. Germline V gene lookup returns CDR1 SGHTA and CDR2 FQGTGA. The CDR3 spells CASSYAGTDSYEQYF. The CDR3 DNA reads TGTGCCAGCAGTTATGCCGGGACGGACTCCTACGAGCAGTACTTC.

This clone has only a few counts. This rearrangement joins TRBV7-6 to TRBJ1-3; D is unclear. V was clipped by 4 bases and J by 7 bases, with 14 bases between them. This CDR3 comprises 14 residues. Germline V gene lookup returns CDR1 SGHVS and CDR2 FNYEAQ. The CDR3 here is CASSSRLVDNTIYF. The DNA of the CDR3 is TGTGCCAGCAGCTCCCGATTGGTAGATAACACCATATATTTT.